This TCR beta chain was found in a study of early T cells in non-severe SARS-CoV-2 infection. TCRdb reprocessed the 5' RACE reads via MiXCR and lists one record per CDR3 protein. The sample carries about 68,000 distinct CDR3 sequences, about a tenth recorded once. V lost 3 bases, J lost 5 bases, and 13 bases lay in between. In germline, CDR1 is LNHDA, CDR2 SQIVND (reference sequence). The length of the CDR3 is 15 residues. This clonotype was sampled from an adult who was a healthcare worker with PCR-confirmed SARS-CoV-2 infection or an uninfected control (not recorded which). This chain connects TRBV19 to TRBJ2-2, with D tentatively TRBD2 (6 bases). The sequenced sample was whole blood. The CDR3 is CASSISGVYTGELFF. The CDR3 DNA sequence: TGTGCCAGTAGTATCTCGGGAGTTTATACCGGGGAGCTGTTTTTT.